This TCR beta chain was obtained from a study of CD8+ T cells in alopecia areata. This clone came up a few times. At one end the junction does not follow the germline gene, possibly because of a read error. Stated treatment: oral pan-JAK inhibitor, 5-10 mg twice daily. It was cDNA, reverse transcribed from extracted RNA, that served as the sequencing template. Repertoires were generated with immunoSEQ multiplex PCR, while TCRdb's copy carries only in-frame clones and drops some. This sample yields roughly 73,000 clones, of which about 30% are seen a single time; about 15% belongs to the top ten. Germline V gives CDR1 SGHAT, CDR2 FQNNGV. This CDR3 is built from 13 residues.

The V call is TRBV11-2, the J call TRBJ2-7; 10 positions agree with TRBD2. This receptor was identified in a human donor with alopecia areata. The source was CD8+ T cells sorted from blood, collected at week 4, from a patient treated with tofacitinib. In DNA, the CDR3 is TGTGCCAGCAGCTCCGGGACTAGCGCCATGAGGGACTTC. Translated, it gives CASSSGTSAMRDF. Together with reference TRBV11-2 and TRBJ2-7, the CDR3 gives the full variable domain: EAGVAQSPRYKIIEKRQSVAFWCNPISGHATLYWYQQILGQGPKLLIQFQNNGVVDDSQLPKDRFSAERLKGVDSTLKIQPAKLEDSAVYLCASSSGTSAMRDFGPGTRLTVT.